This T cell receptor beta chain originates from a study of CD8 T cells in Susac syndrome. V was clipped by 0 bases and J by 4 bases, with 11 bases between them. Germline V gene sequence: CDR1 SGDLS, CDR2 YYNGEE. This CDR3 comprises 15 residues. Roughly 0.5 to 1 ug RNA was reverse transcribed with random hexamers. MiXCR, run by TCRdb on the immunoSEQ multiplex PCR reads, gives a single entry per CDR3 protein. The sample has 150,000 to 200,000 distinct CDR3 sequences; less than 95% are singletons. The study, taken as a whole, reports: The study's TCR sequencing and HLA analysis drew on a certain number of individuals. That number was acknowledged as relatively small.

The authors sequenced TCR beta from blood CD8+ and CD4+ T cells. Negative isolation was used for CD8+ and CD4+ T cells, and FACS enrichment was applied to TEMRA cells. Details on this clonotype: Its target is not known.

Sequenced: CD4+ T cells from PBMCs. This clonotype originated in a human donor with multiple sclerosis. This chain connects TRBV9 to TRBJ1-5; no reliable D call. CDR3 in amino acids: CASSVDPRVNQPQHF. In nucleotides, the CDR3 is TGTGCCAGCAGCGTAGATCCGAGGGTAAATCAGCCCCAGCATTTT.